The 31 T cell receptor beta chains given below trace back to one sample, sequenced in a study of T cell responses to AZD1222 COVID-19 vaccine. Clones were read by immunoSEQ multiplex PCR, and TCRdb kept only the in-frame ones, dropping some. The sample shows about 160,000 clones, more than 85% of them seen only once. Sequencing used peripheral blood, obtained on day 0 of AZD1222 vaccination. All receptors come from an adult in good health.

The genes are TRBV28 and TRBJ2-2; a possible D gene is TRBD1 (6 bases). The CDR3 is made up of 16 amino acids. The V gene's germline CDR1 is MDHEN and CDR2 SYDVKM. Trimming pared 5 bases from V and 5 bases from J, leaving 18 bases between. The DNA of the CDR3 is TGTGCCAGCAGTATCCCGACAGGTGGTAAAACCGGGGAGCTGTTTTTT. Translation: CASSIPTGGKTGELFF.

V usage is TRBV24-1 and J usage is TRBJ1-5; 8 nucleotides match TRBD1. The ends lost 3 bases at V and 4 bases at J; junction bases unmatched: 1. Germline CDR1 and CDR2: KGHDR and SFDVKD. The CDR3 is 14 amino acids. The CDR3 DNA reads as TGTGCCACCAGTGATCAGGGGGCGAATCAGCCCCAGCATTTT. It translates to CATSDQGANQPQHF.

The J gene is TRBJ2-5, the V gene TRBV5-1; D possibly corresponds to TRBD2 (6 bases). Per germline, CDR1 SGHRS and CDR2 YFSETQ. The CDR3 contains 15 residues. V was clipped by 2 bases and J by 0 bases, with 11 bases between them. In DNA, the CDR3 is TGCGCCAGCAGCTTCGCGGGACTGAACCAAGAGACCCAGTACTTC. This encodes CASSFAGLNQETQYF.

Remarks on this clone: The junction departs from germline at one end; a sequencing error may be responsible. V gene TRBV9 combines with J gene TRBJ1-2; tentatively, D is TRBD1 (6 bases). Germline CDR1 is SGDLS and CDR2 is YYNGEE. This CDR3 contains 10 residues. In DNA, the CDR3 is TGTGCCAGCAGCCCCAAGGACAGCGCCTTC. It encodes CASSPKDSAF.

This chain uses TRBV30 with TRBJ2-7; maybe TRBD1 (5 bases). Germline CDR1 GTSNPN, CDR2 SVGIG (reference sequence). Deletions cut 2 bases from V and 6 bases from J, with 8 bases between. The CDR3 length is 11 residues. The CDR3 DNA reads as TGTGCCTGGAGTAAGGGGTCCGAGCAGTACTTC. Amino acid sequence: CAWSKGSEQYF.

Worth noting for this clone: The sample contains more than one DNA sequence encoding this CDR3. The V call is TRBV7-6, the J call TRBJ2-5; 7 positions match TRBD2. The CDR3 runs to 15 residues. Trimming at V came to 6 bases and at J to 1 base, leaving 8 bases not matched to a gene. Germline-derived CDR1 and CDR2 are SGHVS and FNYEAQ. The CDR3 region has the DNA TGTGCCAGCAGTCTCGAGCTAGCGGCCCAAGAGACCCAGTACTTC. It yields the protein CASSLELAAQETQYF.

The rearrangement links TRBV7-3 to TRBJ2-1; weak D call: TRBD2 (6 bases). Germline lookup yields CDR1 SGHTA and CDR2 FQGTGA. The length of the CDR3 is 17 residues. V lost 5 bases and J 6 bases, leaving 23 bases between the germline ends. This chain's CDR3 is CASSPLRVADSINEQFF. The CDR3 nucleotides read TGTGCCAGCAGCCCGCTGCGGGTAGCGGACTCGATCAATGAGCAGTTCTTC.

The rearrangement links TRBV28 to TRBJ1-5; D gene unclear. Germline CDR1 is MDHEN and CDR2 is SYDVKM. Between the trimmed V and J ends, which lost 4 bases and 4 bases, there was a span of 5 bases. The CDR3 covers 12 residues. The CDR3 is CASSSRNQPQHF. DNA for the CDR3: TGTGCCAGCAGTTCTAGGAATCAGCCCCAGCATTTT.

This chain uses TRBV28 with TRBJ1-5; 9 nucleotides match TRBD1. The CDR3 sequence is 16 residues long. Germline CDR1 is MDHEN and CDR2 is SYDVKM. Trimming took 6 bases from V and 3 from J; bases not matched to a gene: 9. The CDR3 region has the DNA TGTGCCAGCAGGCCTTCCGGGACAGGGTACAATCAGCCCCAGCATTTT. Protein product: CASRPSGTGYNQPQHF. Full variable domain (remainder filled in from reference TRBV28 and TRBJ1-5): DVKVTQSSRYLVKRTGEKVFLECVQDMDHENMFWYRQDPGLGLRLIYFSYDVKMKEKGDIPEGYSVSREKKERFSLILESASTNQTSMYLCASRPSGTGYNQPQHFGDGTRLSIL.

The chain carries TRBV2 and TRBJ1-6; 9 bases are a match to TRBD1. The germline CDR1 and CDR2 sequences are SNHLY and FYNNEI. V was pared by 6 bases and J by 10 bases, with 7 bases of the junction left unmatched. This CDR3 has 14 residues. The CDR3 coding sequence is TGTGCCAGCAGGAGGGACAGGGAATGGTCACCCCTCCACTTT. It encodes CASRRDREWSPLHF. The complete variable domain, with remaining parts taken from reference TRBV2 and TRBJ1-6, reads EPEVTQTPSHQVTQMGQEVILRCVPISNHLYFYWYRQILGQKVEFLVSFYNNEISEKSEIFDDQFSVERPDGSNFTLKIRSTKLEDSAMYFCASRRDREWSPLHFGNGTRLTVT.

This clone was detected once. The CDR3 sequence is CASSFDTSGNEQFF. The CDR3 DNA is TGTGCCAGCAGCTTCGATACTAGCGGCAATGAGCAGTTCTTC. The rearrangement links TRBV5-4 to TRBJ2-1, with 8 bases lining up with TRBD2. Germline trimming cut 2 bases from V and 6 bases from J; bases unmatched to any gene: 4. The CDR3 has 14 residues. Germline V gene sequence: CDR1 SGHNT, CDR2 YYREEE (reference sequence).

This clone was counted only a few times. The rearrangement joins TRBV28 to TRBJ1-2; D might be TRBD1 (6 bases). Trimming left V 1 base short and J 7 bases short, with 16 bases between. This CDR3 is 15 amino acids long. The germline V gene has CDR1 MDHEN and CDR2 SYDVKM. The CDR3 coding sequence is TGTGCCAGCAGTTTATCAGGGGCAGGGTGGGGTGGCTACACCTTC. Translated: CASSLSGAGWGGYTF.

This clone was counted between two and nine times. The rearrangement uses TRBV13 and TRBJ1-6; a possible D gene is TRBD1 (5 bases). Trimming pared 3 bases from V and 8 bases from J, leaving 8 bases between. This CDR3 comprises 13 residues. The V gene's germline CDR1 is PRHDT and CDR2 FYEKMQ (reference sequence). The CDR3 region is CASSFGGDSPLHF. The DNA for the CDR3 is TGTGCCAGCAGCTTTGGGGGGGATTCACCCCTCCACTTT.

The gene calls are TRBV12-3 or TRBV12-4 and TRBJ1-2, with 7 bases that match TRBD1. The CDR3 covers 13 residues. V shed 4 bases and J 2 bases; nucleotides not matched to a gene: 1. This chain's CDR3 is CASSSTGNYGYTF. CDR3 bases: TGTGCCAGCAGTTCGACAGGGAACTATGGCTACACCTTC.

The V gene is TRBV5-3, the J gene TRBJ1-1; 8 bases line up with TRBD1. TRBV5-3 is designated an ORF whose function remains uncertain. The junction had 11 bases not matched to a gene; V was cut back by 4 bases and J by 3 bases. CDR3 length: 16 residues. In DNA form, the CDR3 reads TGTGCCAGAAGCAGCGGACAGGGAGGAGTGTACACTGAAGCTTTCTTT. Amino acid sequence: CARSSGQGGVYTEAFF.

The chain carries TRBV19 and TRBJ2-1; D is unresolved. The CDR3 consists of 11 residues. Trimming stripped 7 bases from V and 0 bases from J, with 1 base between. The germline CDR1 and CDR2 sequences are LNHDA and SQIVND (reference sequence). The CDR3: CASTSYNEQFF. In DNA form, the CDR3 reads TGTGCCAGTACCTCCTACAATGAGCAGTTCTTC.

The chain joins TRBV28 to TRBJ1-4; D perhaps matches TRBD1 (6 bases). With 6 bases removed from V and 8 bases from J, the gap between germline ends came to 10 bases. The germline V gene encodes CDR1 MDHEN and CDR2 SYDVKM. The CDR3 length is 12 residues. CDR3 sequence: CASRQGREKLFF. In DNA form, the CDR3 reads TGTGCCAGCAGACAGGGCCGGGAAAAACTGTTTTTT.

The chain uses TRBV4-1 and TRBJ2-1; the match to TRBD2 covers 9 bases. Trimming removed 0 bases from V and 5 bases from J; junction bases left unmatched: 5. Germline values: CDR1 MGHRA, CDR2 YSYEKL. The CDR3 runs to 16 residues. The CDR3 loop reads CASSQDSLAGHNEQFF. The DNA of the CDR3 is TGCGCCAGCAGCCAAGATAGCCTAGCGGGGCACAATGAGCAGTTCTTC.

V usage is TRBV27 and J usage is TRBJ2-7, with a tentative D call TRBD2 (5 bases). CDR3 length: 13 residues. Germline loops: CDR1 MNHEY, CDR2 SMNVEV (reference sequence). V lost 6 bases to trimming and J lost 6 bases, with 15 bases between them. The CDR3, as DNA: TGTGCCAGCAGGCTTCTGAGGGCGGGCGAGCAGTACTTC. Protein sequence: CASRLLRAGEQYF.

This clone was counted once. This chain connects TRBV28 to TRBJ1-4, with D tentatively TRBD1 (6 bases). The V gene lost 7 bases and the J gene lost 7 bases, with 19 bases spanning the gap. The length of the CDR3 is 15 residues. Germline CDR1 and CDR2: MDHEN and SYDVKM. CDR3 region: CASNTRGRSSEKLFF. DNA for the CDR3: TGTGCCAGCAACACCAGGGGCAGGTCTTCTGAAAAACTGTTTTTT.

The rearrangement joins TRBV7-6 to TRBJ2-5, with TRBD2 matching over 13 bases. This CDR3 is 17 amino acids long. V lost 4 bases, J lost 5 bases, and 10 bases stayed unmatched. Germline CDR1 SGHVS, CDR2 FNYEAQ. The CDR3: CASSYGLAGVVLETQYF. For the CDR3, the DNA is TGTGCCAGCAGCTACGGACTAGCGGGAGTGGTTCTGGAGACCCAGTACTTC.

For this clone: Other nucleotide sequences in the sample specify the same CDR3. The V gene is TRBV7-9, the J gene TRBJ2-1, with D hard to call. CDR1 SEHNR and CDR2 FQNEAQ come from the germline V gene (reference sequence). The V end lost 1 base, the J end lost 7 bases, and 8 bases lay between the germline ends. The CDR3 totals 13 residues. CDR3 in DNA: TGTGCCAGCAGCTTAGGTTCTAGGAATGAGCAGTTCTTC. Protein sequence: CASSLGSRNEQFF.

The chain couples TRBV18 to TRBJ2-1; possible D gene TRBD1, 6 bases. Trimming took off 0 bases at V and 6 bases at J, with 12 bases between the two ends. Germline values: CDR1 KGHSH, CDR2 LQKENI. This CDR3 is 15 amino acids long. This CDR3 reads CASSPPGQSTNEQFF. CDR3 bases: TGTGCCAGCTCACCACCAGGACAGTCTACCAATGAGCAGTTCTTC.

This chain links TRBV15 with TRBJ2-7; either TRBD1 or TRBD2 may supply D (5 bases each). V lost 0 bases and J 4 bases, leaving 10 bases between the germline ends. The germline CDR1 and CDR2 sequences are LNHNV and YYDKDF (reference sequence). CDR3 length: 14 amino acids. Here the CDR3 DNA reads TGTGCCACCAGCAGAGATCGGGGCGATTACGAGCAGTACTTC. Amino acids: CATSRDRGDYEQYF.

This sequence joins TRBV18 and TRBJ2-1; D is ambiguous. Trimming shortened V by 4 bases and J by 7 bases, and 11 bases separated the two germline ends. CDR3 length: 13 amino acids. From germline, CDR1 is KGHSH and CDR2 LQKENI. In DNA form, the CDR3 reads TGTGCCAGCTCACGATCCCAGGAAAATGAGCAGTTCTTC. Residues: CASSRSQENEQFF.

The chain combines TRBV12-3 or TRBV12-4 with TRBJ2-1; maybe TRBD1 (5 bases). The CDR3 loop spans 12 amino acids. V was shortened by 6 bases and J by 9 bases, with 12 bases between the two germline ends. In DNA form, the CDR3 reads TGTGCCAGCAGATCACAGGCGAGTGAGCAGTTCTTC. Translating gives CASRSQASEQFF.

The CDR3 coding sequence is TGTGCCAGCAGTTACTCCGGGGGGAGCACTGAAGCTTTCTTT. As protein: CASSYSGGSTEAFF. The rearrangement uses TRBV6-6 and TRBJ1-1; tentatively, D is TRBD1 (5 bases). The V end lost 0 bases, the J end lost 4 bases, and 9 bases lay between the germline ends. Looked up from germline, CDR1 is MNHNY and CDR2 is SVGAGI (reference sequence). The CDR3 is made up of 14 amino acids.

CDR3 DNA sequence: TGTGCCAGCAGCCAAGGAAGGGGAGCTAACTATGGCTACACCTTC. This codes for CASSQGRGANYGYTF. The chain has TRBV14 and TRBJ1-2, with D perhaps TRBD1 (5 bases). V lost 1 base, J lost 0 bases, and 9 bases lay in between. This CDR3 is 15 amino acids long. Germline assignment: CDR1 SGHDN and CDR2 FVKESK.

The chain recombines TRBV7-2 with TRBJ2-1, with a possible D match to TRBD1 (6 bases). Per germline, CDR1 SGHTA and CDR2 FQGNSA. The CDR3 consists of 14 residues. Trimming removed 5 bases from V and 3 bases from J, with 11 bases in between. The CDR3 loop reads CASSHRGFYNEQFF. The CDR3 DNA is TGTGCCAGCAGCCATAGGGGGTTCTACAATGAGCAGTTCTTC.

The chain employs TRBV2 and TRBJ1-2; D ambiguous. V lost 7 bases, J lost 6 bases, and 12 bases lay in between. CDR1 is SNHLY, CDR2 FYNNEI, per germline. The CDR3 is made up of 12 amino acids. The CDR3 bases are TGTGCCAGCAAAACGGGGTTACATGGCTACACCTTC. Its translation: CASKTGLHGYTF.

The chain carries TRBV5-5 and TRBJ2-1; 11 bases agree with TRBD2. Losses at the gene ends were 4 bases for V and 2 bases for J; bases not matched to a gene: 2. This CDR3 spans 15 amino acids. Germline-derived CDR1 and CDR2 are SGHKS and YYEKEE (reference sequence). The CDR3 spells CASSVLAGAYNEQFF. CDR3 sequence (DNA): TGTGCCAGCAGCGTACTAGCGGGGGCCTACAATGAGCAGTTCTTC.